This T cell receptor (beta chain) came from a study of PD-1 blockade in classical Hodgkin lymphoma. Notes on the study in general: Reports described newly diagnosed patients as having lower baseline TCR diversity than healthy donors.

This CDR3 is built from 16 residues. In germline, CDR1 is SGHTA, CDR2 FQGNSA. Details on this clone: As yet, its antigen is unknown.

The repertoire was sequenced with immunoSEQ multiplex PCR; TCRdb's copy has only in-frame clones and lacks some. The data hold 13,000 to 15,000 clones, with roughly nine tenths observed a single time. Time point indicated: newly diagnosed, previously untreated cHL patient sample. CD8+ T cells were isolated from thawed PBMCs by magnetic negative selection. Untreated, newly diagnosed classical Hodgkin lymphoma PBMCs served for comparison. The chain links TRBV7-2 to TRBJ2-7; tentatively, D is TRBD2 (6 bases). Gene TRBJ2-5 matches the end of the DNA better, so the J call may be wrong. The material sequenced was CD8+ T cells from blood. The clonotype originates from a human donor with classical Hodgkin lymphoma. The CDR3 region has the DNA TGTGCCAGCAGCTTAAGCGGCGATTGGGGAGGAAAGACCCAGTACTTC. Protein product: CASSLSGDWGGKTQYF.